This TCR beta chain was found in a study of T-cell reconstitution after alpha-beta-depleted transplantation in children. Unique molecular identifiers were incorporated into the prepared TCRbeta library. TCRdb reanalysed the PCR reads using MiXCR and keeps one entry per CDR3 protein. The sample has some 400,000 distinct CDR3 sequences; about a fifth are singletons. Per the germline V gene, CDR1 is MDHEN and CDR2 is SYDVKM. CDR3 length: 12 amino acids. Trimming stripped 6 bases from V and 10 bases from J, with 13 bases between. This rearrangement joins TRBV28 to TRBJ2-1, with D possibly matching TRBD2 (5 bases). The TCR sequence derives from a human donor who donated a stem cell graft to a child with acute myeloid leukemia. The sample consisted of PBMCs from the stem cell graft donor, taken from the stem cell graft. DNA for the CDR3: TGTGCCAGCAGGTCCTTAGGCGGGGAGCAGTTCTTC. Amino acid sequence: CASRSLGGEQFF.